This TCR beta chain was retrieved from a study of identical twins. TCRdb redid the calling of the 5' RACE reads with MiXCR, one entry per CDR3 protein. Counted here are hundreds of thousands of distinct CDR3 sequences, about 7% occurring once; the ten biggest clones make up 1.5% to 2%. V shed 4 bases and J 4 bases; nucleotides not matched to a gene: 5. The CDR3 sequence is 16 residues long. Germline CDR1 reads LGHDT; CDR2 reads YNNKEL (reference sequence). In this sample, this clonotype turned up a few times. These data were also filed under a second study, of yellow fever vaccine responses in identical twins.

The V and J genes are TRBV3-1 and TRBJ2-3, with TRBD2 matching 13 bases. Sequences were obtained from PBMCs. The sequence was obtained from a woman aged 18 to 35 in good health. The CDR3 loop is CASSRQGTSGADTQYF. CDR3 nucleotide sequence: TGTGCCAGCAGCCGACAGGGGACTAGCGGGGCAGATACGCAGTATTTT.